The clone carrying this T cell receptor beta chain was found a few times. Its matching antigen is unknown. The sample originates from a study of identical twins. Study results and caveats: Beta out-of-frame sequences showed weaker excess twin sharing.

Germline CDR1 and CDR2: MNHNS and SASEGT. V lost 5 bases, J lost 7 bases, and 17 bases lay in between. There are 14 residues in the CDR3. After template switching added a universal primer site, the resulting cDNA carried unique molecular identifiers. TCRdb called the 5' RACE reads again in MiXCR, with one record for every CDR3 protein. The sample lists some 260,000 distinct CDR3 sequences, 11% to 15% seen once, with around 9.5% in the top ten. Source material: memory (CD45RO+) T cells sorted from blood. This chain joins TRBV6-1 and TRBJ1-1; no clear D. This receptor was identified in a woman between 18 and 29 years old in good health. The chain's CDR3 is CASSQGQTINEAFF. The CDR3 coding sequence is TGTGCCAGCAGTCAAGGGCAGACAATTAATGAAGCTTTCTTT.